The 22 T cell receptor beta chains given below trace back to one sample, sequenced in a study of OX40 agonist ivuxolimab in advanced cancers. Sequencing was performed with immunoSEQ multiplex PCR; in TCRdb, only in-frame clones are kept and a portion is missing. The data contain 50,000 to 55,000 clones, less than 90% of them seen just once; the ten biggest clones take up roughly 4.2%. This sample comprised CD4+ or CD8+ T cells sorted from blood, obtained in a trial of the OX40 agonist ivuxolimab. All receptors derive from an adult with an advanced solid tumor such as melanoma, head and neck, liver or kidney cancer.

The V call is TRBV2, the J call TRBJ2-1; 10 bases fit TRBD2. V was pared by 4 bases and J by 4 bases, with 7 bases of the junction left unmatched. This CDR3 region has 16 residues. CDR1 and CDR2 from the germline V gene are SNHLY and FYNNEI. CDR3 residues: CASSVRLAGFYNEQFF. The CDR3 region has the DNA TGTGCCAGCAGTGTACGACTAGCGGGTTTTTACAATGAGCAGTTCTTC.

V is TRBV10-2 and J is TRBJ2-7; D tentatively reads TRBD1 or TRBD2 (6 bases each). Trimming pared 8 bases from V and 0 bases from J, leaving 14 bases between. Germline V gives CDR1 WSHSY, CDR2 SAAADI. CDR3 length: 14 residues. The CDR3: CASRLRGDSYEQYF. CDR3 sequence (DNA): TGCGCCAGCCGCCTTAGGGGGGACTCCTACGAGCAGTACTTC.

The genes are TRBV5-1 and TRBJ2-7; unclear D gene. V was cut by 2 bases and J by 5 bases, with 5 bases left in between. The CDR3 is 11 amino acids. In germline, CDR1 is SGHRS, CDR2 YFSETQ. CDR3 protein: CASSFDNEQYF. DNA of the CDR3: TGCGCCAGCAGCTTCGATAACGAGCAGTACTTC. Looking up the rest from reference TRBV5-1 and TRBJ2-7 gives the full variable domain: KAGVTQTPRYLIKTRGQQVTLSCSPISGHRSVSWYQQTPGQGLQFLFEYFSETQRNKGNFPGRFSGRQFSNSRSEMNVSTLELGDSALYLCASSFDNEQYFGPGTRLTVT.

This chain joins TRBV10-3 and TRBJ2-1; D possibly corresponds to TRBD2 (5 bases). The germline gives CDR1 ENHRY, CDR2 SYGVKD. V was clipped by 7 bases and J by 5 bases, with 15 bases between them. The CDR3 runs to 14 residues. Written as DNA, the CDR3 is TGTGCCATCAAGCAACTAGGGTTGGACAATGAGCAGTTCTTC. Protein product: CAIKQLGLDNEQFF.

The chain combines TRBV6-5 with TRBJ1-5, with D maybe TRBD1 (6 bases). The V end was cut by 6 bases, the J end by 6 bases, with 12 bases between. There are 13 residues in the CDR3. From germline, CDR1 is MNHEY and CDR2 SVGAGI. The CDR3 reads CASRQQGTQPQHF. CDR3 in DNA: TGTGCCAGCAGGCAACAGGGAACTCAGCCCCAGCATTTT.

As DNA, the CDR3 is TGTGCCAGCAGTTACCTGGAGGGGAGCAATCAGCCCCAGCATTTT. It is translated as CASSYLEGSNQPQHF. The chain has TRBV6-6 and TRBJ1-5; a possible D gene is TRBD1 (5 bases). Deletions cut 2 bases from V and 1 base from J, with 9 bases between. CDR3 length: 15 residues. CDR1 is MNHNY and CDR2 is SVGAGI in the germline V gene (reference sequence).

The table lists this clone with a few counts. The gene calls are TRBV5-1 and TRBJ1-5; possible D gene TRBD1, 5 bases. The V end was cut by 4 bases, the J end by 4 bases, with 15 bases between. This CDR3 spans 15 amino acids. The germline gives CDR1 SGHRS, CDR2 YFSETQ. CDR3 bases: TGCGCCAGCAGCGTTGCGGGGGGTCCGAATCAGCCCCAGCATTTT. Translating it yields CASSVAGGPNQPQHF.

The sample holds one count of this clone. The V and J genes are TRBV30 and TRBJ2-7; D possibly corresponds to TRBD1 (5 bases). The CDR3 runs to 15 residues. From germline, CDR1 is GTSNPN and CDR2 SVGIG (reference sequence). V dropped 4 bases and J dropped 4 bases, with 20 bases sitting between them. The CDR3 nucleotides are TGTGCCTGGACTCAACGGGCAGGGATAGTTTACGAGCAGTACTTC. This gives the protein CAWTQRAGIVYEQYF.

The rearrangement uses TRBV30 and TRBJ2-4, with D unclear. The CDR3 length is 15 residues. The V gene's germline CDR1 is GTSNPN and CDR2 SVGIG (reference sequence). Trimming took 1 base from V and 0 from J, leaving 10 bases between them. CDR3 protein: CAWSGQALAKNIQYF. CDR3 DNA: TGTGCCTGGAGTGGGCAGGCGCTAGCCAAAAACATTCAGTACTTC.

The V call is TRBV6-1, the J call TRBJ2-5; D may be TRBD1 or TRBD2 (6 bases each). V gave up 3 bases and J gave up 5 bases, with 19 bases separating them. The CDR3 extends over 16 amino acids. Germline V gene lookup returns CDR1 MNHNS and CDR2 SASEGT. The CDR3 spells CASSDVMGGPWETQYF. CDR3 in DNA: TGTGCCAGCAGTGATGTTATGGGGGGCCCCTGGGAGACCCAGTACTTC.

The chain couples TRBV10-3 to TRBJ2-3, with TRBD2 matching over 9 bases. CDR1 and CDR2 (germline): ENHRY, SYGVKD. The V gene end was trimmed by 6 bases and the J gene end by 1 base; junction bases not matched to a gene: 5. There are 15 residues in the CDR3. CDR3 loop: CAISDRTSGTDTQYF. CDR3 DNA sequence: TGTGCCATCAGCGATCGGACTAGCGGCACAGATACGCAGTATTTT.

The V and J genes are TRBV27 and TRBJ2-5, with D unclear. This CDR3 has 14 amino acids. Per the germline V gene, CDR1 is MNHEY and CDR2 is SMNVEV (reference sequence). V lost 5 bases and J lost 3, with 13 bases in between. CDR3 in DNA: TGTGCCAGCAGTCCCCTGGCCGCTAAAGAGACCCAGTACTTC. Translated, it gives CASSPLAAKETQYF.

The chain uses TRBV27 and TRBJ2-3, with 9 bases aligning to TRBD2. Trimming cost V 0 bases and J 6 bases; bases outside gene matches: 13. Germline CDR1 MNHEY, CDR2 SMNVEV (reference sequence). The CDR3 contains 18 residues. The CDR3 is CASSLSHVELAGRDTQYF. CDR3 DNA: TGTGCCAGCAGTTTATCCCATGTCGAGCTAGCGGGACGCGATACGCAGTATTTT.

The rearrangement joins TRBV9 to TRBJ2-7; TRBD2 matches at 8 bases. The CDR3 has 14 amino acids. Germline-derived CDR1 and CDR2 are SGDLS and YYNGEE. V lost 3 bases to trimming and J lost 2 bases; unmatched junction nucleotides: 4. Here the CDR3 reads CASSGAGAPYEQYF. DNA for the CDR3: TGTGCCAGCAGCGGAGCGGGGGCCCCCTACGAGCAGTACTTC.

The chain's CDR3 is CASSSLAGGVTDTQYF. DNA for the CDR3: TGTGCCAGCAGCTCCCTAGCGGGAGGGGTCACAGATACGCAGTATTTT. This rearrangement joins TRBV7-2 to TRBJ2-3; 12 bases fit TRBD2. The germline CDR1 and CDR2 sequences are SGHTA and FQGNSA. Losses at the gene ends were 4 bases for V and 2 bases for J; bases not matched to a gene: 4. CDR3 length equals 16 residues.

This chain connects TRBV5-4 to TRBJ2-7, with 7 nucleotides matching TRBD2. After removal of 4 bases from V and 7 bases from J, the junction contained 11 bases not matched to a gene. The CDR3 is made up of 14 amino acids. The V gene's germline CDR1 is SGHNT and CDR2 YYREEE (reference sequence). Written as DNA, the CDR3 is TGTGCCAGCAGCCCCGGACTAGGCTGGGGGGAGCAGTACTTC. It is translated as CASSPGLGWGEQYF.

V is TRBV10-3 and J is TRBJ1-1; maybe TRBD1 (5 bases). Trimming took 6 bases from V and 3 from J, leaving 11 bases between them. CDR1 is ENHRY, CDR2 SYGVKD, per germline. The CDR3 contains 13 residues. CDR3 amino acids: CAISGLGDTEAFF. For the CDR3, the DNA is TGTGCCATCAGCGGCCTGGGGGACACTGAAGCTTTCTTT.

V is TRBV30 and J is TRBJ1-5; TRBD1 matches at 9 bases. V was pared by 5 bases and J by 4 bases, with 3 bases of the junction left unmatched. Germline V lookup: CDR1 GTSNPN, CDR2 SVGIG (reference sequence). The CDR3 has 13 amino acids. CDR3 sequence (DNA): TGTGCCTGGGGCGGACAGGGGAATCAGCCCCAGCATTTT. Amino acid sequence: CAWGGQGNQPQHF.

This clone came up a few times. The rearrangement joins TRBV7-2 to TRBJ1-4; no clear D. Looked up from germline, CDR1 is SGHTA and CDR2 is FQGNSA. CDR3 size: 16 residues. V lost 5 bases to trimming and J lost 0 bases, with 13 bases between them. The CDR3 region has the DNA TGTGCCAGCAGCCTCGAGAGGACCTCAACTAATGAAAAACTGTTTTTT. This codes for CASSLERTSTNEKLFF.

V usage is TRBV6-5 and J usage is TRBJ2-7; D remains unclear. Germline CDR1 reads MNHEY; CDR2 reads SVGAGI. Trimming removed 5 bases at V and 1 base at J, with 3 bases between. This CDR3 is 11 amino acids long. CDR3 protein: CASSESYEQYF. The CDR3 DNA reads TGTGCCAGCAGTGAGTCCTACGAGCAGTACTTC.

This chain joins TRBV28 and TRBJ2-7, with TRBD2 matching 8 bases. This CDR3 is built from 14 residues. Germline V gives CDR1 MDHEN, CDR2 SYDVKM. The V gene end was trimmed by 8 bases and the J gene end by 4 bases; junction bases not matched to a gene: 10. In DNA, the CDR3 is TGTGCCAGCGTCTCCGGGACTAGTAAATACGAGCAGTACTTC. It encodes CASVSGTSKYEQYF.

This chain uses TRBV7-2 with TRBJ2-7, with 7 bases lining up with TRBD1. Germline trimming cut 5 bases from V and 7 bases from J; bases unmatched to any gene: 14. This CDR3 has 15 residues. Germline values: CDR1 SGHTA, CDR2 FQGNSA. CDR3 region: CASSLRQGRSGEQYF. In DNA, the CDR3 is TGTGCCAGCAGCCTCCGACAGGGAAGGTCGGGTGAGCAGTACTTC.